The sequence of this T cell receptor (beta chain) was determined in a study of OX40 agonist ivuxolimab in advanced cancers. Data came from immunoSEQ multiplex PCR; TCRdb stores just in-frame clones and leaves some out. This sample has fewer than 90,000 clones, with 89% found just once. Points on this clone: Its antigen remains unidentified.

Study results and caveats: On average, CD8+ T cells had more expanded clones than CD4+.

This CDR3 spans 15 amino acids. V dropped 4 bases and J dropped 9; count of bases not matched to a gene: 9. Germline CDR1 is LNHDA and CDR2 is SQIVND (reference sequence). This receptor was identified in an adult with an advanced solid tumor such as melanoma, head and neck, liver or kidney cancer. V is TRBV19 and J is TRBJ2-2, with TRBD1 identical over 9 bases. Material: CD4+ or CD8+ T cells sorted from blood, obtained in a trial of the OX40 agonist ivuxolimab. The DNA for the CDR3 is TGTGCCAGTAGTAGACAGGGGGACGCCAGGCGGGAGCTGTTTTTT. Protein: CASSRQGDARRELFF.